This TCR beta chain comes out of a study of T-cell memory formation after mild COVID-19. The CDR3 runs to 13 residues. V lost 3 bases to trimming and J lost 2 bases, with 7 bases between them. This clonotype was counted between two and nine times. One entry per CDR3 protein results from TCRdb running MiXCR on the 5' RACE reads. The sample lists some 130,000 distinct CDR3 sequences; roughly 15% were seen once. The sample consisted of PBMCs or a T cell subset sorted from them (not recorded which). This receptor was taken from an adult woman who had mild COVID-19 (a few samples of this study predate the infection). Cell type and time point are not known. The chain couples TRBV12-3 or TRBV12-4 to TRBJ1-1; no firm D call. CDR3 nucleotide sequence: TGTGCCAGCAGTTTTGAGGGTAACACTGAAGCTTTCTTT. This sequence encodes CASSFEGNTEAFF.